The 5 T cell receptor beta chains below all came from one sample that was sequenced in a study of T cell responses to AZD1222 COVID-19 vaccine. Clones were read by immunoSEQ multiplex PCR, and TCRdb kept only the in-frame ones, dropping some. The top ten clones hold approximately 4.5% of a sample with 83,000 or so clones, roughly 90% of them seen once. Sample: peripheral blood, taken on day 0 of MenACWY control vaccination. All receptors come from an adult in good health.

CDR3 sequence: CASSFQGQAYATNEKLFF. Written as DNA, the CDR3 is TGCGCCAGCAGCTTTCAGGGACAGGCATATGCAACTAATGAAAAACTGTTTTTT. This rearrangement joins TRBV5-1 to TRBJ1-4, with TRBD1 matching 8 bases. J was trimmed by 0 bases and V by 2 bases; bases with no gene match: 9. The germline CDR1 and CDR2 sequences are SGHRS and YFSETQ. The CDR3 consists of 18 residues.

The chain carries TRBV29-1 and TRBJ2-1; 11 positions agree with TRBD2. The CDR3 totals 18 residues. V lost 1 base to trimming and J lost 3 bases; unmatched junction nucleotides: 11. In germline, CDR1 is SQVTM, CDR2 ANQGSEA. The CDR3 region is CSVEASSGREYRYNEQFF. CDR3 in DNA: TGCAGCGTTGAAGCAAGTAGCGGGAGGGAGTATCGCTACAATGAGCAGTTCTTC.

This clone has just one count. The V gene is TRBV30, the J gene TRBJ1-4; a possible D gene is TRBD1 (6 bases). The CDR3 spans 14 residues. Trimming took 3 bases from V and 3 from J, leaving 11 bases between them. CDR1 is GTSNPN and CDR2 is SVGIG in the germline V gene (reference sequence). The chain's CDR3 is CAWRTAGANEKLFF. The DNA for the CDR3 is TGTGCCTGGAGAACGGCAGGGGCTAATGAAAAACTGTTTTTT.

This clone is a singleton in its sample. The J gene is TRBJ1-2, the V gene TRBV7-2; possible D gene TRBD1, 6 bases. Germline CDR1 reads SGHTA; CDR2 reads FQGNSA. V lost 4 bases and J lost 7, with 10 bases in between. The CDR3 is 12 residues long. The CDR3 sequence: CASSWVRGGYTF. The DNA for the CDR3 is TGTGCCAGCAGCTGGGTCAGGGGTGGCTACACCTTC.

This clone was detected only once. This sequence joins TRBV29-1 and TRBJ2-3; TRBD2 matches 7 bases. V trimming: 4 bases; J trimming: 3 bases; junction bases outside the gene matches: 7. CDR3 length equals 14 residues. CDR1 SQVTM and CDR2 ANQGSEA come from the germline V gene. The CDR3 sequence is CSVAQSGVTDTQYF. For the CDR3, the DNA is TGCAGCGTTGCCCAGAGCGGGGTAACAGATACGCAGTATTTT.